The 8 T cell receptor beta chains below were found in one sample sequenced in a study of regulatory T cells in long-lasting Graves disease. Arm-PCR with iRepertoire HTBI primers amplified the CDR3 regions for these TCR beta libraries. TCRdb fed the multiplex PCR reads into MiXCR, producing one record per CDR3 protein. The sample yields 300,000 to 400,000 distinct CDR3 sequences, 15% to 20% seen once. Sample time point: newly diagnosed GD, antithyroid drugs for less than 3 months. PBMC RNA served as the TCR library source. Sample: peripheral blood mononuclear cells (PBMCs), taken at new diagnosis, from a patient treated with antithyroid drugs. The receptors originated from a female donor with Graves disease.

At least ten counts were recorded for this clonotype. The chain links TRBV5-1 to TRBJ1-1, with TRBD1 as a possible D gene (5 bases). This CDR3 is built from 14 residues. The V gene's germline CDR1 is SGHRS and CDR2 YFSETQ. V was clipped by 5 bases and J by 2 bases, with 13 bases between them. The DNA for the CDR3 is TGCGCCAGCAGGAATCTCCGGGGCAACACTGAAGCTTTCTTT. Residues: CASRNLRGNTEAFF.

This clonotype was seen more than once but under ten times. The V gene is TRBV6-4, the J gene TRBJ2-1; 11 bases agree with TRBD1. Unmatched junction bases numbered 9, after V lost 6 bases and J lost 8 bases. Germline lookup yields CDR1 MRHNA and CDR2 SNTAGT. The CDR3 totals 15 residues. Here the CDR3 DNA reads TGTGCCAGCAGCCCAGGACAGGGGGCGATGGATGAGCAGTTCTTC. Translating gives CASSPGQGAMDEQFF.

This clonotype was found many times. The chain employs TRBV4-2 and TRBJ2-3; 10 bases are shared with TRBD2. V lost 4 bases, J lost 5 bases, and 6 bases stayed unmatched. This CDR3 comprises 15 residues. CDR1 is LGHNA, CDR2 YNFKEQ, per germline. DNA of the CDR3: TGTGCCAGCAGCCCGACTTCTAGCGGGAGAGATACGCAGTATTTT. Protein product: CASSPTSSGRDTQYF.

Remarks on this clonotype: The junction and the germline gene differ at one end; a read error may be behind it. The gene calls are TRBV6-9 and TRBJ1-1, with 12 bases matching TRBD1. The germline gives CDR1 MNHGY, CDR2 SVAAGI. This CDR3 has 14 residues. The CDR3 sequence: CATGTGGMRTEAFF. The CDR3 DNA follows: TGCGCCACCGGGACAGGGGGCATGAGGACTGAAGCTTTCTTT.

This clonotype showed up many times. CDR3 nucleotide sequence: TGTGCCAGCAGCTTCGCGGGGGGAGGACACAATGAGCAGTTCTTC. It translates to CASSFAGGGHNEQFF. V usage is TRBV11-2 and J usage is TRBJ2-1; the match to TRBD2 covers 8 bases. J gave up 5 bases and V 3 bases, and 6 bases lay outside the gene matches. The CDR3 runs to 15 residues. CDR1 is SGHAT and CDR2 is FQNNGV in the germline V gene.

The rearrangement joins TRBV11-3 to TRBJ1-6; 9 bases align to TRBD1. Losses at the gene ends were 8 bases for V and 16 bases for J; bases not matched to a gene: 12. This CDR3 spans 13 amino acids. The germline CDR1 and CDR2 sequences are SGHNT and YENEEA. The DNA for the CDR3 is TGTGCCAGCCGGGACAGGGCCAATTCAGCGCTCCACTTT. This sequence encodes CASRDRANSALHF.

A word on this clonotype: A much larger clone lies a single base off, so this may be a read error. This sequence joins TRBV12-5 and TRBJ1-4; TRBD1 is a possible D gene (6 bases). This CDR3 region has 16 residues. Germline CDR1 and CDR2: LGHNT and FRNRAP. CDR3 sequence: CAGGEGVSVRREKLFF. Written as DNA, the CDR3 is TGTGCTGGTGGCGAGGGGGTCTCAGTACGGAGGGAAAAACTGTTTTTT.

The DNA for the CDR3 is TGTGCCAGCAGCTTAGGGGCTGGCGGGAGGATAGAGACCCAGTACTTC. This codes for CASSLGAGGRIETQYF. The V gene is TRBV7-2, the J gene TRBJ2-5; 8 positions match TRBD2. The CDR3 has 16 amino acids. Trimming took 1 base from V and 4 from J; bases not matched to a gene: 8. Germline V CDR1 and CDR2: SGHTA, FQGNSA.